Listed here is a single TCR beta chain. The antigen is undetermined. The authors obtained PBMCs from 10 ml of fresh peripheral blood. The TCR beta CDR3 regions underwent amplification using RNA transcripts as the source. First-round RT-PCR targeting the TCR CDR3 was performed with the HTBI primer set. Using its own MiXCR run on the multiplex PCR reads, TCRdb lists one record per CDR3 protein. This sample yields roughly 280,000 distinct CDR3 sequences, of which over 15% are seen a single time; approximately 60% belongs to the top ten. This sample is drawn from a study of T cells in Graves' hyperthyroidism and ophthalmopathy. Study findings and constraints: Most thyroid clonotypes with frequency above 0.001 were detected in blood. Researchers report that a 13 V-J model separated ophthalmopathy from stable hyperthyroidism.

The CDR3 is made up of 12 amino acids. V was pared by 6 bases and J by 6 bases, with 8 bases between. CDR1 and CDR2 from the germline V gene are MNHNS and SASEGT. The chain has TRBV6-1 and TRBJ2-2; D unresolved. Sequenced input: blood. The source is a woman aged 60 to 75 with Graves' ophthalmopathy. CDR3 DNA: TGTGCCAGCAGAACCTTGGCCGGGGAGCTGTTTTTT. Amino acid sequence: CASRTLAGELFF.